The source of this T cell receptor (beta chain) is a study of blood T cells in healthy people across ages. The study, taken as a whole, reports: Naive and antigen-experienced cells could not be conclusively compared, given unsorted PBMCs.

On this clonotype itself: Its specificity is unknown.

Each donor supplied approximately 10 milliliters of peripheral blood. The use of a sample-barcoded 5' primer and a J-beta primer mix characterized a second PCR of 7 to 11 cycles. TCRdb processed the 5' RACE reads anew with MiXCR; each CDR3 protein has one entry. This sample has around 800,000 distinct CDR3 sequences, with about a quarter found just once. V gave up 2 bases and J gave up 1 base; unmatched junction bases: 5. The CDR3 is 16 residues long. This sample was also put to use in a study of T cells of mothers and their children. According to that study: It was related mother-child pairs that showed slightly higher overlap than unrelated pairs, without reaching significance.

The receptor comes from a boy younger than 18 in good health. The chain uses TRBV12-3 or TRBV12-4 and TRBJ2-5; 9 bases fit TRBD2. The sequenced sample was blood. CDR3 in amino acids: CASSLMTSGFQETQYF. CDR3 sequence (DNA): TGTGCCAGCAGTTTAATGACTAGCGGATTCCAAGAGACCCAGTACTTC.